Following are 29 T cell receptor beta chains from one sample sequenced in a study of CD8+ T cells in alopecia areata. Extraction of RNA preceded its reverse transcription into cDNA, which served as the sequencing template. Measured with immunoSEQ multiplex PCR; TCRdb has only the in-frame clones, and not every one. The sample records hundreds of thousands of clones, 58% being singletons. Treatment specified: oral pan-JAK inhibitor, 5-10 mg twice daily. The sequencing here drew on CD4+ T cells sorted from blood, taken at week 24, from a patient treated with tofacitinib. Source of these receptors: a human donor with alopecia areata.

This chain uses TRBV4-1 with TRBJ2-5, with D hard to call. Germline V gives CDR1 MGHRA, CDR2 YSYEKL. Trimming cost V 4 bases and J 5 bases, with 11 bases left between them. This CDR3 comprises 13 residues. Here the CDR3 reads CASSPGVGETQYF. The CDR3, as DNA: TGCGCCAGCAGCCCTGGAGTGGGGGAGACCCAGTACTTC.

CDR3 nucleotide sequence: TGTGCCAGCAGCCACCAATCCTCGACGGACTACTCTGGGGCCAACGTCCTGACTTTC. Translated, it gives CASSHQSSTDYSGANVLTF. The chain links TRBV4-2 to TRBJ2-6, with D possibly being TRBD2 (6 bases). V gave up 3 bases and J gave up 0 bases, with 18 bases separating them. Germline-derived CDR1 and CDR2 are LGHNA and YNFKEQ. The CDR3 extends over 19 amino acids.

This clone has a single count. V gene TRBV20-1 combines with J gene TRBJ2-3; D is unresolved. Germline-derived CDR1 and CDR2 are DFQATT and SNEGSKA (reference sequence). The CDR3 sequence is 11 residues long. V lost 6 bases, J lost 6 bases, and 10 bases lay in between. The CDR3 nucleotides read TGCAGTGCCAGTAGTGTCGATACGCAGTATTTT. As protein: CSASSVDTQYF.

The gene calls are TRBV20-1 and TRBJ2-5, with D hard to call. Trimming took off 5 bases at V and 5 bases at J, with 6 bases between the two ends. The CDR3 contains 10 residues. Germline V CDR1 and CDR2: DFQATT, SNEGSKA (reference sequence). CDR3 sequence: CSAARETQYF. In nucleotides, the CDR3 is TGCAGTGCTGCACGGGAGACCCAGTACTTC.

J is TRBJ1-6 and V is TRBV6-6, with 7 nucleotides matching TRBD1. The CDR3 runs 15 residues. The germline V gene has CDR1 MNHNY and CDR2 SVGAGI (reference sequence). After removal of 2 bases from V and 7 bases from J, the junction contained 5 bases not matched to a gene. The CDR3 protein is CASSYADRANSPLHF. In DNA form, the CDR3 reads TGTGCCAGCAGTTACGCCGACAGGGCGAATTCACCCCTCCACTTT.

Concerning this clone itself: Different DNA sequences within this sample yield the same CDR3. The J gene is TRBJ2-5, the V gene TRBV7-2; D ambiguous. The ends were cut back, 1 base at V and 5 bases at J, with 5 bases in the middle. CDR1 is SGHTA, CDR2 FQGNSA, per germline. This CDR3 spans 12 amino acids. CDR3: CASSLDRETQYF. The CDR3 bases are TGTGCCAGCAGCTTAGATCGGGAGACCCAGTACTTC.

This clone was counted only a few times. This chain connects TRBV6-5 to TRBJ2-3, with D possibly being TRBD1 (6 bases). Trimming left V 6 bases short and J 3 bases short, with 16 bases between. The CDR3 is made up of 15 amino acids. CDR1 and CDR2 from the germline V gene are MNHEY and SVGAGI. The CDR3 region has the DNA TGTGCCAGCAGATCTGATGCAGGGGAGACAGATACGCAGTATTTT. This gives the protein CASRSDAGETDTQYF.

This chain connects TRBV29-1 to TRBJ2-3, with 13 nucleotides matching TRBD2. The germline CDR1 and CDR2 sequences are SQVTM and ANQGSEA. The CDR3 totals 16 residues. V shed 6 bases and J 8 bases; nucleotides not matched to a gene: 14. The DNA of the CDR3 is TGCAGCGTAGAAACCGGGACTAGCGGGGTTCGGGGTACGCAGTATTTT. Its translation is CSVETGTSGVRGTQYF.

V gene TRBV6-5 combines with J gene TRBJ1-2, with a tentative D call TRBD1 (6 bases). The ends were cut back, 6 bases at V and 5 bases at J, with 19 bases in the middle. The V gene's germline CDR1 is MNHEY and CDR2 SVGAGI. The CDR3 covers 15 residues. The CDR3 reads CASSRRPRGGYGYTF. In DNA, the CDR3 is TGTGCCAGCAGCCGACGGCCCAGGGGAGGATATGGCTACACCTTC.

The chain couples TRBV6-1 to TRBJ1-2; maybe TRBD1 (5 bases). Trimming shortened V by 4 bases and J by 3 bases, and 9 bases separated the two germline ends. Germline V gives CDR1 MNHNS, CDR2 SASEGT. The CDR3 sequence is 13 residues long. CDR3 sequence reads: CASSAGSDYGYTF. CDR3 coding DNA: TGTGCCAGCAGTGCAGGGAGCGACTATGGCTACACCTTC.

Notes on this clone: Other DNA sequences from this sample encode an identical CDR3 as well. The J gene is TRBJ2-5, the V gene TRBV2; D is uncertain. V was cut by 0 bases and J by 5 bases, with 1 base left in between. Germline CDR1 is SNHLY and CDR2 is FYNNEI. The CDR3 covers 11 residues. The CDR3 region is CASSEAETQYF. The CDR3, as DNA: TGTGCCAGCAGTGAAGCGGAGACCCAGTACTTC.

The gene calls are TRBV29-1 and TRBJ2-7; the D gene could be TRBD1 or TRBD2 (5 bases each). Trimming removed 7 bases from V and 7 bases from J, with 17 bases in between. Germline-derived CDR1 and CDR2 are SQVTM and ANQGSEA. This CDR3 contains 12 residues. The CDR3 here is CSAIGGPREQYF. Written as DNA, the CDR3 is TGCAGCGCTATTGGGGGTCCACGGGAGCAGTACTTC.

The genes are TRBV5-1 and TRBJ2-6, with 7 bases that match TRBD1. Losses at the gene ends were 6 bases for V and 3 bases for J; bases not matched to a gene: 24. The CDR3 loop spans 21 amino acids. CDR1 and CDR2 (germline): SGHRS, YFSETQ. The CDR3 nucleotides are TGCGCCAGCACCCGACAGGGCCTTCACCAGCAGTCGAGGAGTGGGGCCAACGTCCTGACTTTC. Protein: CASTRQGLHQQSRSGANVLTF.

The CDR3 sequence: CAWSVAGPGANEKLFF. CDR3 coding DNA: TGTGCCTGGAGTGTAGCAGGGCCCGGGGCTAATGAAAAACTGTTTTTT. The chain links TRBV30 to TRBJ1-4; D possibly corresponds to TRBD1 (5 bases). V was pared by 0 bases and J by 3 bases, with 14 bases between. Germline CDR1 GTSNPN, CDR2 SVGIG (reference sequence). The CDR3 has 16 residues.

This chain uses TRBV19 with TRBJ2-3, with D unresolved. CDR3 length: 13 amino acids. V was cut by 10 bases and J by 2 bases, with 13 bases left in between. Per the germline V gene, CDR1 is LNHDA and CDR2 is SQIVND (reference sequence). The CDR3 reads CATTGQATDTQYF. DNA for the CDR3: TGTGCCACTACTGGGCAGGCCACAGATACGCAGTATTTT.

CDR3 nucleotides: TGTGCCAGCAGCCAACCGGGACTAGGGCAAGAGACCCAGTACTTC. This sequence encodes CASSQPGLGQETQYF. The chain has TRBV7-2 and TRBJ2-5, with 8 bases fitting TRBD2. Germline V gives CDR1 SGHTA, CDR2 FQGNSA. V dropped 5 bases and J dropped 2; count of bases not matched to a gene: 7. The CDR3 totals 15 residues.

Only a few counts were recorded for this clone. CDR3 coding DNA: TGTGCCACCTGGGGTAGGGGGGCCAAAGAGACCCAGTACTTC. The encoded protein is CATWGRGAKETQYF. V gene TRBV6-5 combines with J gene TRBJ2-5; D is tentatively TRBD1 or TRBD2 (6 bases each). CDR1 MNHEY and CDR2 SVGAGI come from the germline V gene. The CDR3 has 14 residues. Trimming shortened V by 10 bases and J by 3 bases, and 18 bases separated the two germline ends.

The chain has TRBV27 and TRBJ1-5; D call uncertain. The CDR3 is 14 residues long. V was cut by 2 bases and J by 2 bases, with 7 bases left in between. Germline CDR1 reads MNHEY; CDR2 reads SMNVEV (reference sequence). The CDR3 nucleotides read TGTGCCAGCAGTTTAGTGGGAGGCAATCAGCCCCAGCATTTT. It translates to CASSLVGGNQPQHF.

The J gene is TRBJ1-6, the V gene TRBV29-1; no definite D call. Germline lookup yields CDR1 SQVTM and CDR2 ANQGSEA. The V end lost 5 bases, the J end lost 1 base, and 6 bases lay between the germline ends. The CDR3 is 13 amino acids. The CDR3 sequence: CSVRRSYNSPLHF. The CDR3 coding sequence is TGCAGCGTTAGAAGGTCCTATAATTCACCCCTCCACTTT.

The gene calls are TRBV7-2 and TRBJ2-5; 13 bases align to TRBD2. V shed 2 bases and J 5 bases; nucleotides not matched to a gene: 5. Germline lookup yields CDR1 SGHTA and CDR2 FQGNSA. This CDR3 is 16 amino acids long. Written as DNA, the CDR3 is TGTGCCAGCAGCTTAAGGGGACTAGCGGGGAGGGAGACCCAGTACTTC. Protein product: CASSLRGLAGRETQYF.

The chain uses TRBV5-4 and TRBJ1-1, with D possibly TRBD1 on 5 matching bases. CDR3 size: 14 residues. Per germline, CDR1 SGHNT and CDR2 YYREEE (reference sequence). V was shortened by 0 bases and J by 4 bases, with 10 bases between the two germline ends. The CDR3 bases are TGTGCCAGCAGCTTGGAAGGGGTGGTCACTGAAGCTTTCTTT. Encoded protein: CASSLEGVVTEAFF.

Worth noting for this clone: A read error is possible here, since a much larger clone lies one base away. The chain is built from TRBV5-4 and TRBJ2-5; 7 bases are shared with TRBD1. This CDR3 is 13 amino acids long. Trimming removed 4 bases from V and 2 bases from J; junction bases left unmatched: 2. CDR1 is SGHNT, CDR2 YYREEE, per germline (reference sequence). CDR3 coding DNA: TGTGCCAGCAGCCGGGACAGACAAGAGACCCAGTACTTC. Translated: CASSRDRQETQYF.

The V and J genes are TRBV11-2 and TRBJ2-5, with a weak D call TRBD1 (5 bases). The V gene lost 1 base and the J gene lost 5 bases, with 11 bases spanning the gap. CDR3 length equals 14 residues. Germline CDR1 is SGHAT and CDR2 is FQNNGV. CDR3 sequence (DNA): TGTGCCAGCAGCTTAGTAGTAGCAGGGGAGACCCAGTACTTC. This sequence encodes CASSLVVAGETQYF. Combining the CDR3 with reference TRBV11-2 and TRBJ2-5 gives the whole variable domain EAGVAQSPRYKIIEKRQSVAFWCNPISGHATLYWYQQILGQGPKLLIQFQNNGVVDDSQLPKDRFSAERLKGVDSTLKIQPAKLEDSAVYLCASSLVVAGETQYFGPGTRLLVL.

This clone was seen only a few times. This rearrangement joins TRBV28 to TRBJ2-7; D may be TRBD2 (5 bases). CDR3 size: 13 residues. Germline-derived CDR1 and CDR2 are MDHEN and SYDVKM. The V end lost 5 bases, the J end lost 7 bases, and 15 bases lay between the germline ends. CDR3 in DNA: TGTGCCAGCAGTCGGACGGGAACAAGAGAGCAGTACTTC. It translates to CASSRTGTREQYF. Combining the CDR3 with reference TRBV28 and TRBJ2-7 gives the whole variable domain DVKVTQSSRYLVKRTGEKVFLECVQDMDHENMFWYRQDPGLGLRLIYFSYDVKMKEKGDIPEGYSVSREKKERFSLILESASTNQTSMYLCASSRTGTREQYFGPGTRLTVT.

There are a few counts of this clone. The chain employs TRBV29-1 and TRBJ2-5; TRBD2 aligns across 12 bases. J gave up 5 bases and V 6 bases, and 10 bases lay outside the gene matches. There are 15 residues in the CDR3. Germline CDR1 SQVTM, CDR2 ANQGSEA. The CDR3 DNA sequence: TGCAGCGTCGCGCGGACTAGCGGGGATGGTGAGACCCAGTACTTC. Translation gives CSVARTSGDGETQYF.

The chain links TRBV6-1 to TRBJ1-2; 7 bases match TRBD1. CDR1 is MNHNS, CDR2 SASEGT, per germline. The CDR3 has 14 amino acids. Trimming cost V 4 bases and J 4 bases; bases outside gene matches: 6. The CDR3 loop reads CASSVRQGGYGYTF. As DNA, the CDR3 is TGTGCCAGCAGTGTTCGACAGGGTGGCTATGGCTACACCTTC.

Written as DNA, the CDR3 is TGTGCCAGCACCCGACAGGGGCAGAGGAATACGCAGTATTTT. Residues: CASTRQGQRNTQYF. The chain employs TRBV6-1 and TRBJ2-3, with 8 bases identical to TRBD1. Germline trimming cut 7 bases from V and 7 bases from J; bases unmatched to any gene: 10. Looked up from germline, CDR1 is MNHNS and CDR2 is SASEGT. The CDR3 is 14 amino acids.

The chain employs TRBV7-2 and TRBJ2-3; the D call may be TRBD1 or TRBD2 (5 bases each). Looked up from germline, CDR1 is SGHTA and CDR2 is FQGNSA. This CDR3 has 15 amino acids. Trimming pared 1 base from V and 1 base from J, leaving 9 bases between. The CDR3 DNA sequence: TGTGCCAGCAGCTTAGACGGGGCCCGCACAGATACGCAGTATTTT. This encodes CASSLDGARTDTQYF.

The CDR3 nucleotides are TGTGCCAGCAGCTTGGGGACAGACTTTAACACTGAAGCTTTCTTT. Translation: CASSLGTDFNTEAFF. The gene calls are TRBV5-6 and TRBJ1-1, with D possibly being TRBD1 (6 bases). The V gene's germline CDR1 is SGHDT and CDR2 YYEEEE. This CDR3 is built from 15 residues. Trimming pared 0 bases from V and 2 bases from J, leaving 11 bases between.